At least ten counts were recorded for the clone carrying this TCR beta chain. What it binds is not known. This record comes from a study of identical twins. Overall study results and limits: Beta out-of-frame sequences displayed a weaker excess of sharing between twins.

Carrying unique molecular identifiers, the cDNA also gained a universal primer site through template switching. MiXCR was run by TCRdb on the 5' RACE reads, yielding one entry per CDR3 protein. The top ten clones hold about 12% of a sample with some 97,000 distinct CDR3 sequences, 5.9% of them seen once. This CDR3 is 13 amino acids long. V was shortened by 3 bases and J by 7 bases, with 10 bases between the two germline ends. Germline V gene lookup returns CDR1 LNHNV and CDR2 YYDKDF (reference sequence). Sequencing used memory T cells sorted from blood. The V gene is TRBV15, the J gene TRBJ2-1; D possibly corresponds to TRBD2 (5 bases). This TCR derives from a woman aged 45-65 years in good health. The CDR3 reads CATSRVTGNEQFF. The CDR3, as DNA: TGTGCCACCAGCAGGGTCACGGGAAATGAGCAGTTCTTC.